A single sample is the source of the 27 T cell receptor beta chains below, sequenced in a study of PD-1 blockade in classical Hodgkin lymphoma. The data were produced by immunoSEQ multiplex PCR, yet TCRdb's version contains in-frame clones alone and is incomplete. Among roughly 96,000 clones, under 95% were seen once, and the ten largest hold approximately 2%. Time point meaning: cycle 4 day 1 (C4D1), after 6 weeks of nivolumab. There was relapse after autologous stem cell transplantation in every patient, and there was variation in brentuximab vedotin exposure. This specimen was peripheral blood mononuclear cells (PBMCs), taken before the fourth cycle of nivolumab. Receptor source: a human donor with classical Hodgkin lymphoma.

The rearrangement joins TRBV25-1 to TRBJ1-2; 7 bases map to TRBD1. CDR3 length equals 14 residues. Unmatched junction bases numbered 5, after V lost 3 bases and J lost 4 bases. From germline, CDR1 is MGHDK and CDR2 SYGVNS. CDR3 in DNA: TGTGCCAGCAGTGAGGGGGGACAGTTCTATGGCTACACCTTC. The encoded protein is CASSEGGQFYGYTF.

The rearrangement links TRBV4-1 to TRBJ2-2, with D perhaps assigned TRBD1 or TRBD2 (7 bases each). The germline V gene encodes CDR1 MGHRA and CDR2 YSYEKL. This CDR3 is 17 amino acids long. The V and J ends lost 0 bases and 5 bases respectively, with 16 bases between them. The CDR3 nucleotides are TGCGCCAGCAGCCAAGAAGCGGGGAGGGGGCGGACCGGGGAGCTGTTTTTT. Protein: CASSQEAGRGRTGELFF.

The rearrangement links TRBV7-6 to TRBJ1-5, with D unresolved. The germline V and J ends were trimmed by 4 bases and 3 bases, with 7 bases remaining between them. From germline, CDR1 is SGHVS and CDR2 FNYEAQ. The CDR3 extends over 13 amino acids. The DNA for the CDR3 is TGTGCCAGCAGCTCACTCTTCAATCAGCCCCAGCATTTT. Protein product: CASSSLFNQPQHF.

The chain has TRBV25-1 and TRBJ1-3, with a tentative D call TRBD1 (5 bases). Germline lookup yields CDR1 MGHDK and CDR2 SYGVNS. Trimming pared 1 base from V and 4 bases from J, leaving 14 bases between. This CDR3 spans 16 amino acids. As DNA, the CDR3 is TGTGCCAGCAGTGAATCAGGCGGGACGGGAGGAAACACCATATATTTT. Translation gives CASSESGGTGGNTIYF. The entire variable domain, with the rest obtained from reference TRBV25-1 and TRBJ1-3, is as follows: EADIYQTPRYLVIGTGKKITLECSQTMGHDKMYWYQQDPGMELHLIHYSYGVNSTEKGDLSSESTVSRIRTEHFPLTLESARPSHTSQYLCASSESGGTGGNTIYFGEGSWLTVV.

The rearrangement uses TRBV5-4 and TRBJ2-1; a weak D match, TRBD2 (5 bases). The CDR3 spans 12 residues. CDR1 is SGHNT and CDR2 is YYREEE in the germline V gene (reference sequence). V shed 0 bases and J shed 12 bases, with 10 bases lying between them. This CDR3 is CASSLGGAPQFF. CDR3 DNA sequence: TGTGCCAGCAGCTTGGGGGGAGCCCCGCAGTTCTTC.

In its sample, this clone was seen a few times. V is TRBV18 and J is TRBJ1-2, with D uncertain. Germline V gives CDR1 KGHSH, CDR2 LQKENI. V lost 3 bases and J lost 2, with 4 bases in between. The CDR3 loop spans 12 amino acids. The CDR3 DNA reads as TGTGCCAGCTCACCGGAGAACTATGGCTACACCTTC. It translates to CASSPENYGYTF.

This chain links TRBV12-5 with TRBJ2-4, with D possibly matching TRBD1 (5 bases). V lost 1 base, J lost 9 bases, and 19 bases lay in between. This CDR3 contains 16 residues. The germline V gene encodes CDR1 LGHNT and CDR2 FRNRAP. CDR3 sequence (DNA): TGTGCTAGTGGTTTGGCTAGAGACAGTTTCGTGCTCATTCAGTACTTC. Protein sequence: CASGLARDSFVLIQYF.

In nucleotides, the CDR3 is TGTGCCTGGATTGGGACACCTCACTACGAGCAGTACTTC. Amino acid sequence: CAWIGTPHYEQYF. This chain uses TRBV30 with TRBJ2-7, with TRBD1 as a possible D gene (6 bases). Germline V gene lookup returns CDR1 GTSNPN and CDR2 SVGIG (reference sequence). This CDR3 has 13 residues. Deletions cut 4 bases from V and 3 bases from J, with 13 bases between.

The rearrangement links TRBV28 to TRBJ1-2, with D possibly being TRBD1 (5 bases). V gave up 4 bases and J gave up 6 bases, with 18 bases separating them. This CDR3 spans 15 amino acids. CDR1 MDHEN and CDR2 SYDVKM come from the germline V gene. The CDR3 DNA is TGTGCCAGCAGTTCTGCGTTATGGACAAGGAATGGCTACACCTTC. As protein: CASSSALWTRNGYTF.

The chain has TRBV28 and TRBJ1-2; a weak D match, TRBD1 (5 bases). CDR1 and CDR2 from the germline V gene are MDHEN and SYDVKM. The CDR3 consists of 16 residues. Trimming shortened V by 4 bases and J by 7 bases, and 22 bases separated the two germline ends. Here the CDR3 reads CASSSSSQGMKGGYTF. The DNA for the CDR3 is TGTGCCAGCAGTTCAAGCTCTCAGGGAATGAAAGGTGGCTACACCTTC.

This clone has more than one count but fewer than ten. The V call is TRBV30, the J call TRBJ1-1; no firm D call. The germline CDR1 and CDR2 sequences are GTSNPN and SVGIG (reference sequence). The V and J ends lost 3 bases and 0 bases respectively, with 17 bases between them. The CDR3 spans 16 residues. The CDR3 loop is CAWRGVFGMMNTEAFF. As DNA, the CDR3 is TGTGCCTGGAGGGGCGTTTTTGGTATGATGAACACTGAAGCTTTCTTT.

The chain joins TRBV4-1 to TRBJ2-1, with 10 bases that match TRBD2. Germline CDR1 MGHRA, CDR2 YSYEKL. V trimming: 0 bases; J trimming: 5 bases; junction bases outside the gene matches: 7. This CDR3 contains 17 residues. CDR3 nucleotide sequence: TGCGCCAGCAGCCAAGATCTAATAGCGGGAGGTGACAATGAGCAGTTCTTC. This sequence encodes CASSQDLIAGGDNEQFF.

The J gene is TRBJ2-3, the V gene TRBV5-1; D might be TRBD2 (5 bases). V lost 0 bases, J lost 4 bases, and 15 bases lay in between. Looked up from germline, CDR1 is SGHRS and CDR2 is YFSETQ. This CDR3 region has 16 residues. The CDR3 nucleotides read TGCGCCAGCAGCTTGGTTGGTGGACGGGAATCAGATACGCAGTATTTT. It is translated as CASSLVGGRESDTQYF. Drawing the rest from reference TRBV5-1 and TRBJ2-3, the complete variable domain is KAGVTQTPRYLIKTRGQQVTLSCSPISGHRSVSWYQQTPGQGLQFLFEYFSETQRNKGNFPGRFSGRQFSNSRSEMNVSTLELGDSALYLCASSLVGGRESDTQYFGPGTRLTVL.

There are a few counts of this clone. The CDR3 DNA reads as TGCGCCAGCAGCCAAGAGGGGGGGAACTATGGCTACACCTTC. Protein: CASSQEGGNYGYTF. The chain is built from TRBV4-1 and TRBJ1-2, with a weak D call TRBD1 (5 bases). With 0 bases removed from V and 2 bases from J, the gap between germline ends came to 7 bases. The CDR3 is 14 residues long. In germline, CDR1 is MGHRA, CDR2 YSYEKL.

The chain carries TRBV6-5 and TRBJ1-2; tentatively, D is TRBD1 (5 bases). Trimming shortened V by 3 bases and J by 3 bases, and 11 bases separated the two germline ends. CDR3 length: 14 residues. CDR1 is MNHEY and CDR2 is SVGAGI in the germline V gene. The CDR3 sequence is CASSYDDRYYGYTF. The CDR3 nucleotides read TGTGCCAGCAGTTATGATGACAGATACTATGGCTACACCTTC.

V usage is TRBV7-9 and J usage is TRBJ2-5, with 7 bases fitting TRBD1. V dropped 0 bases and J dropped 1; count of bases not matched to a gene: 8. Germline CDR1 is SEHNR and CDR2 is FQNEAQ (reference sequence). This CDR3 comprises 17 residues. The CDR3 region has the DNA TGTGCCAGCAGCTTAGCGACTGGGGGACAGCCCCAAGAGACCCAGTACTTC. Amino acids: CASSLATGGQPQETQYF.

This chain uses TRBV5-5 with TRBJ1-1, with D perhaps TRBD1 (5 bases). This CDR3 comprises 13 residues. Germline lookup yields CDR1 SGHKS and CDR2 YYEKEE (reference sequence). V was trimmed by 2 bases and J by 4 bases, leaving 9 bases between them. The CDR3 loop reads CASSLGALTEAFF. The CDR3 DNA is TGTGCCAGCAGCTTAGGGGCTCTCACTGAAGCTTTCTTT.

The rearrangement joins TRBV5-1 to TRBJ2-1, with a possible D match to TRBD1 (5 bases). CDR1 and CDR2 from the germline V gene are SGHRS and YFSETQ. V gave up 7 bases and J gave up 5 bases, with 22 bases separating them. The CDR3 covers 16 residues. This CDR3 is CASSSPTVSVNNEQFF. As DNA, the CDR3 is TGCGCCAGCTCATCCCCGACAGTGTCCGTCAACAATGAGCAGTTCTTC.

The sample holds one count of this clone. Here the CDR3 reads CASSPSQGDSGNTIYF. For the CDR3, the DNA is TGTGCCAGCTCACCGTCACAGGGGGACTCTGGAAACACCATATATTTT. The chain joins TRBV18 to TRBJ1-3; 8 nucleotides line up with TRBD1. V lost 3 bases and J lost 0; bases outside the gene matches: 4. CDR3 size: 16 residues. Germline V lookup: CDR1 KGHSH, CDR2 LQKENI.

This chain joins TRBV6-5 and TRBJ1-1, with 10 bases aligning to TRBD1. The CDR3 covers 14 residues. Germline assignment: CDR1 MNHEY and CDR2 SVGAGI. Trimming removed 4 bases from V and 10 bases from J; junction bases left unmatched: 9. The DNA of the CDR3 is TGTGCCAGCAGTTTCCTGGGACAGGGGAGGGGAGCTTTCTTT. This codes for CASSFLGQGRGAFF.

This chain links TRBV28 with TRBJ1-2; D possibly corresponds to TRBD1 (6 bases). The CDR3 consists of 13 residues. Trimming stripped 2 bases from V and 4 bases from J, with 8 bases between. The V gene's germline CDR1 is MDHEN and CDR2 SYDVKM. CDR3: CASSLPGAYGYTF. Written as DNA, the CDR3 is TGTGCCAGCAGTTTACCGGGGGCCTATGGCTACACCTTC.

The CDR3 sequence: CASSDLGTRGYEQYF. CDR3 nucleotide sequence: TGTGCCAGCAGCGATTTGGGGACTAGAGGCTACGAGCAGTACTTC. This sequence joins TRBV7-2 and TRBJ2-7, with 8 bases that match TRBD2. The CDR3 length is 15 residues. Germline V gene sequence: CDR1 SGHTA, CDR2 FQGNSA. V gave up 5 bases and J gave up 3 bases; unmatched junction bases: 9.

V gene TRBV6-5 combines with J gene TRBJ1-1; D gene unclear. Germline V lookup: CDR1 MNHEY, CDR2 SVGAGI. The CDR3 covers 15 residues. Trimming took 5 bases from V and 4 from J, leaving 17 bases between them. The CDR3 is CASSQLREKGTEAFF. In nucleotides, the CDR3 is TGTGCCAGCAGTCAGCTTAGGGAAAAGGGCACTGAAGCTTTCTTT.

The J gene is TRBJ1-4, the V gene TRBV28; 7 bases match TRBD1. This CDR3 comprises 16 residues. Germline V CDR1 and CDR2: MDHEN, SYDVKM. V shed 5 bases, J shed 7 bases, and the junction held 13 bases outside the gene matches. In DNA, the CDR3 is TGTGCCAGCAGTCCCCTGATCCCCCGACAGGGTGAAAAACTGTTTTTT. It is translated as CASSPLIPRQGEKLFF.

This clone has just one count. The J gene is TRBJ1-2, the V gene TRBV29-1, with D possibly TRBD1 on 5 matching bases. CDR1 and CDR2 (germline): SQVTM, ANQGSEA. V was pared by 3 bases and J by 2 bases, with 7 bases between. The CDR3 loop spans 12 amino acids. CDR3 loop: CSVEGENYGYTF. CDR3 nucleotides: TGCAGCGTTGAGGGGGAAAACTATGGCTACACCTTC.

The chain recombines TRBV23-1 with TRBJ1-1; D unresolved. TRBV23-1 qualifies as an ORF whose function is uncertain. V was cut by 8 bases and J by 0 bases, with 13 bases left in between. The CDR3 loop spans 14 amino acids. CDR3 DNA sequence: TGCGCCAGCCGTCCCCGGCACATGAACACTGAAGCTTTCTTT. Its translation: CASRPRHMNTEAFF.

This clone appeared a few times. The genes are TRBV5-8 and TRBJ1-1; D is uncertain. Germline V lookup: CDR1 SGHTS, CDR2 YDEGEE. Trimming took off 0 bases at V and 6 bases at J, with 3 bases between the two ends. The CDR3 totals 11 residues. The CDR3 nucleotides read TGTGCCAGCAGCTTGGTCGCTGAAGCTTTCTTT. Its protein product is CASSLVAEAFF.